This TCR beta chain is from a study of identical twins. Findings and caveats of the study: Twin-shared out-of-frame alpha sequences showed excess low generation probability. Clonotypes of the beta chain that were abundant in cord blood carried fewer insertions (memory repertoires showed none).

This clonotype turned up a few times. What it recognizes is unknown. The germline gives CDR1 SGHRS, CDR2 YFSETQ. CDR3 length: 14 amino acids. V was trimmed by 0 bases and J by 5 bases, leaving 12 bases between them. A template switching step contributed a universal primer site, while unique molecular identifiers were present in the cDNA. From the 5' RACE reads, TCRdb called clonotypes with MiXCR, one entry per CDR3 protein. The sample yields roughly 720,000 distinct CDR3 sequences, over 15% seen once. These data were likewise used in another study, on T cells expressing NK-cell markers. That report adds: The dominant NKG2C+ clonotypes represented about 1.0-7.5% of CD8+ T cells in over 5 donors.

Sequenced: PBMCs. This receptor was obtained from a woman between 18 and 30 years old in good health. The V call is TRBV5-1, the J call TRBJ2-7, with D possibly being TRBD2 (6 bases). The CDR3 nucleotides are TGCGCCAGCAGCTTGGCGGTCAGGGAGGACGAGCAGTACTTC. This gives the protein CASSLAVREDEQYF.